This T cell receptor (beta chain) was observed in a study of cytomegalovirus exposure and HLA in healthy donors. The CDR3 has 14 amino acids. The V gene's germline CDR1 is LGHNA and CDR2 YNFKEQ. V was cut by 5 bases and J by 0 bases, with 11 bases left in between. Researchers ran the PCR with 60 Vbeta and 13 Jbeta primers. In the study's own analysis: Unique TCR beta chains totaled roughly 79 million in a later count, with roughly 10 million of them shared. Sequenced by immunoSEQ multiplex PCR; TCRdb stores in-frame clones only, minus some. V and J calls and clone size follow that table, whereas D and trimming were derived from the DNA. The sample includes approximately 45,000 clones.

Source material: PBMCs. This sequence joins TRBV4-2 and TRBJ2-7; no definite D call. The clonotype comes from a male donor in good health and CMV-seronegative. The DNA for the CDR3 is TGTGCCAGCAGCTACAGCACAAGCTCCTACGAGCAGTACTTC. This encodes CASSYSTSSYEQYF.